A single sample is the source of the 6 T cell receptor beta chains below, sequenced in a study of cytomegalovirus exposure and HLA in healthy donors. PCR employed 60 Vbeta and 13 Jbeta primers. The protocol was immunoSEQ multiplex PCR, while the TCRdb copy is restricted to in-frame clones and leaves out a portion. The repertoire has around 150,000 clones, over 80% of them found once; the top ten carry around 4.3%. Sequencing input: PBMCs. The receptors derive from a man aged 45 to 65 in good health and CMV-seropositive.

A note on this clone: Other DNA sequences in the sample encode the same CDR3. The genes are TRBV15 and TRBJ2-5, with D tentatively TRBD2 (7 bases). V was clipped by 1 base and J by 1 base, with 10 bases between them. Germline CDR1 is LNHNV and CDR2 is YYDKDF (reference sequence). The CDR3 has 15 amino acids. The CDR3 DNA reads as TGTGCCACCAGCAGAGGGGCGGGGGCCCAAGAGACCCAGTACTTC. It specifies CATSRGAGAQETQYF.

The V call is TRBV9, the J call TRBJ2-7; D call uncertain. The germline V gene encodes CDR1 SGDLS and CDR2 YYNGEE. This CDR3 has 14 residues. Deletions cut 0 bases from V and 0 bases from J, with 7 bases between. The CDR3 DNA reads as TGTGCCAGCAGCGTAGGAACTGACTCCTACGAGCAGTACTTC. It translates to CASSVGTDSYEQYF.

V usage is TRBV4-3 and J usage is TRBJ2-2, with D possibly matching TRBD1 (5 bases). The germline V gene encodes CDR1 LGHNA and CDR2 YSLEER. The V end lost 3 bases, the J end lost 2 bases, and 19 bases lay between the germline ends. The CDR3 has 18 residues. CDR3 DNA: TGCGCCAGCAGCCAGATGGGGCTAAATCAAATCAACACCGGGGAGCTGTTTTTT. This translates into CASSQMGLNQINTGELFF.

The rearrangement links TRBV9 to TRBJ2-1, with D uncertain. V lost 2 bases and J 3 bases, leaving 12 bases between the germline ends. The CDR3 totals 15 residues. Germline loops: CDR1 SGDLS, CDR2 YYNGEE. CDR3 protein: CASSVVADVYNEQFF. The CDR3 coding sequence is TGTGCCAGCAGCGTGGTAGCTGATGTCTACAATGAGCAGTTCTTC.

This sequence joins TRBV12-2 and TRBJ1-2; the table's D call of TRBD1 was not tested on the DNA. TRBV12-2 is shown as a pseudogene. The CDR3 extends over 18 amino acids. The chain's CDR3 is CASRLLGFRGPPNYGYTF. CDR3 nucleotides: TGTGCAAGTCGCTTATTAGGTTTTAGGGGGCCCCCTAACTATGGCTACACCTTC.

The V and J genes are TRBV10-3 and TRBJ1-2, with a weak D call TRBD1 (5 bases). V was shortened by 10 bases and J by 7 bases, with 13 bases between the two germline ends. This CDR3 is built from 11 residues. Germline V gene lookup returns CDR1 ENHRY and CDR2 SYGVKD. In nucleotides, the CDR3 is TGTGCCACGACGGGGGGGTTTGGCTACACCTTC. It yields the protein CATTGGFGYTF.